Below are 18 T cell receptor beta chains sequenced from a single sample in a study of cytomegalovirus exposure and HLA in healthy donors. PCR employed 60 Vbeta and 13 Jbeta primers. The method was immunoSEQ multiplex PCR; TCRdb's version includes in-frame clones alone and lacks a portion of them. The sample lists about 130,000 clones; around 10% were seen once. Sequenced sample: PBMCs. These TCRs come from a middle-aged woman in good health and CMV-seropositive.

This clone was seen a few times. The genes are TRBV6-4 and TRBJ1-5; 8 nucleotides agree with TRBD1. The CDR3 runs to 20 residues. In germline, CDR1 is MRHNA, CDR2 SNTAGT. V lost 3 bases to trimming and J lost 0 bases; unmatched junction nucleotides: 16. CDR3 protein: CASSDPPTGDQLYSNQPQHF. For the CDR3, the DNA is TGTGCCAGCAGTGATCCGCCGACAGGGGACCAACTTTATAGCAATCAGCCCCAGCATTTT.

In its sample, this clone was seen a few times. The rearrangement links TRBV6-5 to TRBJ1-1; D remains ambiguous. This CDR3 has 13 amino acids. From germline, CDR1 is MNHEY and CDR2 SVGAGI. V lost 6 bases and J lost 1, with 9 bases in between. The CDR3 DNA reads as TGTGCCAGCAGACGGGTAAAGAACACTGAAGCTTTCTTT. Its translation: CASRRVKNTEAFF.

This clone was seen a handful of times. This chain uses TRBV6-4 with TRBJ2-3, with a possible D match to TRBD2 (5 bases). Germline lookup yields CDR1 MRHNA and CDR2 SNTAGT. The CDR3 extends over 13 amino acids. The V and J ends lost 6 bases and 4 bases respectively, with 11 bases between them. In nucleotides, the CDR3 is TGTGCCAGCAGCGCACAGAGGGCAGATACGCAGTATTTT. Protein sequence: CASSAQRADTQYF.

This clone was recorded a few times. The CDR3 reads CASSEDRSNQPQHF. The CDR3 DNA reads as TGTGCCAGCAGTGAAGACAGGAGCAATCAGCCCCAGCATTTT. The V gene is TRBV6-1, the J gene TRBJ1-5, with a tentative D call TRBD1 (5 bases). CDR1 is MNHNS and CDR2 is SASEGT in the germline V gene. Trimming removed 1 base at V and 1 base at J, with 5 bases between. The CDR3 is 14 residues long.

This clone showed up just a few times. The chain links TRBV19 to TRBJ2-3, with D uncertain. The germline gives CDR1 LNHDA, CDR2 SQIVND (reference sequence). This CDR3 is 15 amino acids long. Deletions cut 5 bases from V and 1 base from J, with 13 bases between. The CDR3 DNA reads TGTGCCAGTAGTTTTAACGCAGGTGGCACAGATACGCAGTATTTT. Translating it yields CASSFNAGGTDTQYF.

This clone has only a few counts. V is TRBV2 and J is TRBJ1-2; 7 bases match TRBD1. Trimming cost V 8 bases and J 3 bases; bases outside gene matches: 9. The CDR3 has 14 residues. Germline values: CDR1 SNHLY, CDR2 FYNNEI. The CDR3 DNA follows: TGTGCCAGCTCCATTGACAGGGCCCACTATGGCTACACCTTC. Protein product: CASSIDRAHYGYTF.

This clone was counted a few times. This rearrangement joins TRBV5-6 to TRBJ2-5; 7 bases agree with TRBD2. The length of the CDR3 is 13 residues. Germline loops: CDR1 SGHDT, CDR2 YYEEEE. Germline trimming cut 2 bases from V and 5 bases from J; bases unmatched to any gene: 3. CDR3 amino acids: CASSLWGGETQYF. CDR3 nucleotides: TGTGCCAGCAGCTTATGGGGGGGGGAGACCCAGTACTTC.

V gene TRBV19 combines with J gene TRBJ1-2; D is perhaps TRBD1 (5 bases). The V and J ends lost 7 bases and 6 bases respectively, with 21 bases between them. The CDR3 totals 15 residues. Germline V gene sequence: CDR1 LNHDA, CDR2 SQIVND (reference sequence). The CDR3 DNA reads TGTGCCAGTACCTGGAGGGGCGGCGGGCTCGATGGCTACACCTTC. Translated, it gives CASTWRGGGLDGYTF.

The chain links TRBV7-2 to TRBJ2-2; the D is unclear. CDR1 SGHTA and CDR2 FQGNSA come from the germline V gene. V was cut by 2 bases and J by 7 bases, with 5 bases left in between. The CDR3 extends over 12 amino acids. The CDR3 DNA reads TGTGCCAGCAGCTTATTAGTCGGGGAGCTGTTTTTT. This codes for CASSLLVGELFF.

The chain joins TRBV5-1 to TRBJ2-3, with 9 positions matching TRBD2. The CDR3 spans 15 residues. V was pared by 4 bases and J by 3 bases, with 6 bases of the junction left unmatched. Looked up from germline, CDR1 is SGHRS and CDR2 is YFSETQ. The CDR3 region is CASSPLLAGTDTQYF. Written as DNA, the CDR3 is TGCGCCAGCAGCCCGCTTCTAGCGGGGACAGATACGCAGTATTTT.

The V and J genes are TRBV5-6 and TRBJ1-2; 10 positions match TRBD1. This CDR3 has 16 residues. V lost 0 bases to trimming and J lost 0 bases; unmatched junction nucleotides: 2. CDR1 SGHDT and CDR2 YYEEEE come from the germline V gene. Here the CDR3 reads CASSLGQGAANYGYTF. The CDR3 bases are TGTGCCAGCAGCTTGGGACAGGGGGCAGCTAACTATGGCTACACCTTC. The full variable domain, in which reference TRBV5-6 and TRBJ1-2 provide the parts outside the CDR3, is DAGVTQSPTHLIKTRGQQVTLRCSPKSGHDTVSWYQQALGQGPQFIFQYYEEEERQRGNFPDRFSGHQFPNYSSELNVNALLLGDSALYLCASSLGQGAANYGYTFGSGTRLTVV.

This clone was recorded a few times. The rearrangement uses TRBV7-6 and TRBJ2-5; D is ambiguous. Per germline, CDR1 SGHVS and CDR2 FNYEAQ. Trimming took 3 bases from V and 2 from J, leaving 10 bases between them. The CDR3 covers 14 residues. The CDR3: CASSLNRQQETQYF. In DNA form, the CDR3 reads TGTGCCAGCAGCTTGAACAGACAACAAGAGACCCAGTACTTC. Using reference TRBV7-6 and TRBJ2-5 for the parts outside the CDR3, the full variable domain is GAGVSQSPRYKVTKRGQDVALRCDPISGHVSLYWYRQALGQGPEFLTYFNYEAQQDKSGLPNDRFSAERPEGSISTLTIQRTEQRDSAMYRCASSLNRQQETQYFGPGTRLLVL.

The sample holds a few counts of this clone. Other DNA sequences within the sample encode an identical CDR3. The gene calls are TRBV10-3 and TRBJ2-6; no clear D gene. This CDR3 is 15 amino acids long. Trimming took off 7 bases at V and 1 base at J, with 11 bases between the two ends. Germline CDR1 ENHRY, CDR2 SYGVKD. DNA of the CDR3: TGTGCCATCAACGGCGGCGGTTCTGGGGCCAACGTCCTGACTTTC. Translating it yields CAINGGGSGANVLTF.

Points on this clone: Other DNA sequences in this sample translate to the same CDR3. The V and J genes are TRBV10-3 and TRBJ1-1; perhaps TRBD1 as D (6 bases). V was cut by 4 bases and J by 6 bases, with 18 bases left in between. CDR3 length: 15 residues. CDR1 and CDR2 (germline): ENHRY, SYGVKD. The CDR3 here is CAISGHVGTNSEAFF. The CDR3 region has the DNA TGTGCCATCAGTGGTCATGTCGGGACAAACTCTGAAGCTTTCTTT.

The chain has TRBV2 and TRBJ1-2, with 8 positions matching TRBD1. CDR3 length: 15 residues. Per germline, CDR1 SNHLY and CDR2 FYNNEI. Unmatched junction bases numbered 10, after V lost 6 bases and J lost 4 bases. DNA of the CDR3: TGTGCCAGCAGCCCCCAGGGGGCGCAGGGCTATGGCTACACCTTC. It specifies CASSPQGAQGYGYTF.

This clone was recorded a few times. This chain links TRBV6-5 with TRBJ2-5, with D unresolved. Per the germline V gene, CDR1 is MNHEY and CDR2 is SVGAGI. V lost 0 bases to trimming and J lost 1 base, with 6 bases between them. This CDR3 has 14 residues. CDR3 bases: TGTGCCAGCAGTTACTCCTCTTTCCAAGAGACCCAGTACTTC. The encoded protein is CASSYSSFQETQYF.

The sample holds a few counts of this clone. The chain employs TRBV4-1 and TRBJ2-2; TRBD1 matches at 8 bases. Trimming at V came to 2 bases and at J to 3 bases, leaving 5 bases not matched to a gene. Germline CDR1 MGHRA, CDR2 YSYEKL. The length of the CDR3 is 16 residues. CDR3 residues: CASSQRQGLDTGELFF. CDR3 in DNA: TGCGCCAGCAGCCAACGACAGGGGCTCGACACCGGGGAGCTGTTTTTT.

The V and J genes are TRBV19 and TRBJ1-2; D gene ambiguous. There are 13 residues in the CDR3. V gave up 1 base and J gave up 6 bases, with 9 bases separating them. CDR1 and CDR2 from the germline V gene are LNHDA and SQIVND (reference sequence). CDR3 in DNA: TGTGCCAGTAGTATAGGAGGAGTGCATGGCTACACCTTC. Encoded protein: CASSIGGVHGYTF.